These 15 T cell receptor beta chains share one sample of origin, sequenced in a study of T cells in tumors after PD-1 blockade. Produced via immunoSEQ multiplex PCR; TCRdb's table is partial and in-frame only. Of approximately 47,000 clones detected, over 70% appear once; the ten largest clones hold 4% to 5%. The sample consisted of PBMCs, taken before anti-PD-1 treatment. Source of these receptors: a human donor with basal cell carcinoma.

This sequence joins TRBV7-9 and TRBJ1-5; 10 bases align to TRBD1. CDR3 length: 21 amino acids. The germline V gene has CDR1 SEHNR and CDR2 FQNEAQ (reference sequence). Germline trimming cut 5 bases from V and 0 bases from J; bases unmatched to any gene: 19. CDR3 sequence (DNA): TGTGCCAGCAGCACATGGGGACAGGGGTCGCGTATTCTGTATAGCAATCAGCCCCAGCATTTT. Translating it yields CASSTWGQGSRILYSNQPQHF.

The CDR3 DNA reads TGTGCCTGGAGCGACGGGGGAGATACGCAGTATTTT. Translated, it gives CAWSDGGDTQYF. The genes are TRBV30 and TRBJ2-3; a weak D match, TRBD2 (6 bases). V was shortened by 3 bases and J by 5 bases, with 9 bases between the two germline ends. Germline loops: CDR1 GTSNPN, CDR2 SVGIG (reference sequence). The CDR3 runs to 12 residues.

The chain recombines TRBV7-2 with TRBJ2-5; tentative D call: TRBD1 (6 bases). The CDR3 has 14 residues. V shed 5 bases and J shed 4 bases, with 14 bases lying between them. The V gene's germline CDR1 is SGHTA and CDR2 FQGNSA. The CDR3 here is CASSITGIRETQYF. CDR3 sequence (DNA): TGTGCCAGCAGCATAACAGGGATACGAGAGACCCAGTACTTC. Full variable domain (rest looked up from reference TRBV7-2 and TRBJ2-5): GAGVSQSPSNKVTEKGKDVELRCDPISGHTALYWYRQSLGQGLEFLIYFQGNSAPDKSGLPSDRFSAERTGGSVSTLTIQRTQQEDSAVYLCASSITGIRETQYFGPGTRLLVL.

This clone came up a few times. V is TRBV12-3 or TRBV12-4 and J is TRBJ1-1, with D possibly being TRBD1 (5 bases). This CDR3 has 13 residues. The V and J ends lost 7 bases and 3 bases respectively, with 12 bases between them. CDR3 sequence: CASTIWDYTEAFF. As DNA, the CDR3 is TGTGCCAGCACCATTTGGGACTACACTGAAGCTTTCTTT.

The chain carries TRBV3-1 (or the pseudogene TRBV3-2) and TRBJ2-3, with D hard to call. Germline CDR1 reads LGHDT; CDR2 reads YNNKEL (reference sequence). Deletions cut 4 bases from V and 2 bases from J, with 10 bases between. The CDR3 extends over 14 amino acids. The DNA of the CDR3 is TGTGCCAGCAGCCTGAAAAGGGACACAGATACGCAGTATTTT. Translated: CASSLKRDTDTQYF.

CDR3 sequence (DNA): TGTGCCAGCAGTGGTGGGGTGGGACGCAATCAGCCCCAGCATTTT. The encoded protein is CASSGGVGRNQPQHF. The rearrangement links TRBV7-2 to TRBJ1-5; a possible D gene is TRBD1 (5 bases). CDR1 and CDR2 (germline): SGHTA, FQGNSA. The CDR3 spans 15 residues. Trimming removed 6 bases from V and 2 bases from J, with 14 bases in between.

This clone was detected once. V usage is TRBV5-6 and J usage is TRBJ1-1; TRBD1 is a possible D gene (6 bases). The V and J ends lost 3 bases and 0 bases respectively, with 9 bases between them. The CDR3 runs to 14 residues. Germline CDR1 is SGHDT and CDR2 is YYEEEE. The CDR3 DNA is TGTGCCAGCAGCTCCTGGACAGTGAACACTGAAGCTTTCTTT. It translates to CASSSWTVNTEAFF.

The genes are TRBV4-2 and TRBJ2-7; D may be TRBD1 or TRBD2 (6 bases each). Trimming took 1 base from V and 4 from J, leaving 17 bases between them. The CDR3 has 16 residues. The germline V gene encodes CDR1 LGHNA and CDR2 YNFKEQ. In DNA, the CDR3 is TGTGCCAGCAGCCAAGTATCCGGGGGCCGTGGGTACGAGCAGTACTTC. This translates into CASSQVSGGRGYEQYF.

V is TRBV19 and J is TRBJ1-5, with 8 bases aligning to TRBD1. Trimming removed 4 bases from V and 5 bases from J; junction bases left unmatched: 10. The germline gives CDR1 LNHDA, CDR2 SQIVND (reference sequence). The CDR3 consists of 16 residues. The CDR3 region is CASSTPGQGEYQPQHF. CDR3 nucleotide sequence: TGTGCCAGTAGTACCCCCGGACAGGGAGAGTATCAGCCCCAGCATTTT.

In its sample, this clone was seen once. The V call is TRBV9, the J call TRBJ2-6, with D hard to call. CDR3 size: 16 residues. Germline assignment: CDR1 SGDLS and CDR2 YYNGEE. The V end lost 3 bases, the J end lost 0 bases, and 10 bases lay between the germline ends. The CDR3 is CASSAQDRSGANVLTF. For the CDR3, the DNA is TGTGCCAGCAGCGCCCAGGACCGCTCTGGGGCCAACGTCCTGACTTTC.

Written as DNA, the CDR3 is TGCGCCAGCAGCTTGACAGGGAGGGAGACCCAGTACTTC. Translated: CASSLTGRETQYF. This chain connects TRBV5-1 to TRBJ2-5, with D perhaps assigned TRBD1 or TRBD2 (6 bases each). The CDR3 is 13 residues long. The V gene lost 1 base and the J gene lost 5 bases, with 9 bases spanning the gap. Germline values: CDR1 SGHRS, CDR2 YFSETQ.

The CDR3 spells CASSSGQGGTGELFF. In DNA, the CDR3 is TGTGCCAGCAGCTCGGGACAGGGAGGCACCGGGGAGCTGTTTTTT. The chain joins TRBV7-6 to TRBJ2-2; TRBD1 aligns across 9 bases. The ends lost 4 bases at V and 4 bases at J; junction bases unmatched: 4. This CDR3 comprises 15 residues. CDR1 SGHVS and CDR2 FNYEAQ come from the germline V gene.

CDR3 region: CASTPNTGALYEQYF. The CDR3 DNA sequence: TGTGCCAGCACACCCAACACGGGGGCCCTCTACGAGCAGTACTTC. The chain uses TRBV6-5 and TRBJ2-7; D assignment may be TRBD1 or TRBD2 (6 bases each). V lost 7 bases to trimming and J lost 3 bases, with 19 bases between them. The CDR3 runs 15 residues. CDR1 and CDR2 from the germline V gene are MNHEY and SVGAGI.

The CDR3 DNA follows: TGTGCCAGCAGCCGAACGGGACTAGGGGCCTACGAGCAGTACTTC. Its translation: CASSRTGLGAYEQYF. This chain joins TRBV6-5 and TRBJ2-7, with 8 bases lining up with TRBD2. V shed 6 bases, J shed 2 bases, and the junction held 9 bases outside the gene matches. CDR3 length: 15 residues. Germline CDR1 and CDR2: MNHEY and SVGAGI.

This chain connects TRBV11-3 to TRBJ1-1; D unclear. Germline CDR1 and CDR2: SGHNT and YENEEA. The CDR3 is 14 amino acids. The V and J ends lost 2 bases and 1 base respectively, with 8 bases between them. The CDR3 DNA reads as TGTGCCAGCAGCTTAAAACCCACGAACACTGAAGCTTTCTTT. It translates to CASSLKPTNTEAFF. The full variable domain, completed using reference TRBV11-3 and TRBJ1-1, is EAGVVQSPRYKIIEKKQPVAFWCNPISGHNTLYWYLQNLGQGPELLIRYENEEAVDDSQLPKDRFSAERLKGVDSTLKIQPAELGDSAVYLCASSLKPTNTEAFFGQGTRLTVV.